This TCR beta chain was identified during a study of blood T cell repertoires in COVID-19. Study-level background: Acute-phase and convalescent COVID-19 samples originated in the United States, Italy and Spain. PBMCs, B-cell-depleted T cells, or T cells were the source of the cDNA or gDNA that made up the material.

TCRdb's table, derived via immunoSEQ multiplex PCR, lists solely in-frame clones and lacks some. The data hold roughly 230,000 clones, with 70% to 90% observed a single time. CDR3 length: 14 residues. Germline CDR1 is LGHDT and CDR2 is YNNKEL (reference sequence). The V end was cut by 0 bases, the J end by 1 base, with 7 bases between. The specimen was peripheral blood. The rearrangement links TRBV3-1 (or the pseudogene TRBV3-2) to TRBJ2-7, with D hard to call. This receptor was taken from a human donor in a cohort sampled during active COVID-19. CDR3 sequence: CASSQERSSYEQYF. The CDR3 DNA sequence: TGTGCCAGCAGCCAAGAACGGTCTTCCTACGAGCAGTACTTC.